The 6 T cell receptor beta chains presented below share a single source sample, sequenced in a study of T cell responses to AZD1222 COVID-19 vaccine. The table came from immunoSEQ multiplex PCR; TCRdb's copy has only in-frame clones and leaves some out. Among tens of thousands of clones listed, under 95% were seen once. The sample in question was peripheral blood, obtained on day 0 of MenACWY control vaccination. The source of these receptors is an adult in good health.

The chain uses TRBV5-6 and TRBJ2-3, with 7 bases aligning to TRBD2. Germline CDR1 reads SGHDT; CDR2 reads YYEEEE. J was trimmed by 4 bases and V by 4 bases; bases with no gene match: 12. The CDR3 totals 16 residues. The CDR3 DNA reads TGTGCCAGCAGCAGCGGGACCCAATTAGCTGCAGATACGCAGTATTTT. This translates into CASSSGTQLAADTQYF.

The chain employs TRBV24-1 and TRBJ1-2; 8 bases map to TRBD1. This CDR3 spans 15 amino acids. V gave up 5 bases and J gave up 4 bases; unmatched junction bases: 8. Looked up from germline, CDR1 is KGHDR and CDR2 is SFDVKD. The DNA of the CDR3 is TGTGCCACCAGTGGCCCGACAGGGGCTGGCTATGGCTACACCTTC. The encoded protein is CATSGPTGAGYGYTF.

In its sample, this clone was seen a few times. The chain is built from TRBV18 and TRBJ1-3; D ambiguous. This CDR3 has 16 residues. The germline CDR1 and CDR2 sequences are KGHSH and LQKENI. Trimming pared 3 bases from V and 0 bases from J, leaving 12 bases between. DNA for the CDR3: TGTGCCAGCTCACCCCCTTCGGCTACCTCTGGAAACACCATATATTTT. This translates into CASSPPSATSGNTIYF.

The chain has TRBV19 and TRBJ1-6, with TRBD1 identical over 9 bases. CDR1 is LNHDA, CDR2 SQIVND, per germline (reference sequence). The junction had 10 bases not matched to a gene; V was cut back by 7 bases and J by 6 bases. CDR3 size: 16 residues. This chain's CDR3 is CASTLSGTGINSPLHF. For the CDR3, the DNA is TGTGCCAGTACCTTATCCGGGACAGGGATTAATTCACCCCTCCACTTT.

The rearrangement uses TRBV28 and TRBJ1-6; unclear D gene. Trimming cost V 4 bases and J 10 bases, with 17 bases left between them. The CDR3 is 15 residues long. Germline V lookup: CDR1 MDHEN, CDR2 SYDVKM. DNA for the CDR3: TGTGCCAGCAGTTCCGACACCCCAGACGGATCACCCCTCCACTTT. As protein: CASSSDTPDGSPLHF.

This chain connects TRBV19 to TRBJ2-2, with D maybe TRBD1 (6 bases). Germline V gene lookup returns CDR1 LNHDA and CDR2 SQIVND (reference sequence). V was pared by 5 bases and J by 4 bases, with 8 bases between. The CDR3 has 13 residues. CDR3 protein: CASSGGGTGELFF. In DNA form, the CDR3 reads TGTGCCAGTAGTGGGGGCGGCACCGGGGAGCTGTTTTTT.